The clone carrying this T cell receptor (beta chain) was found a few times. The data derive from a study of T cell changes during pregnancy in multiple sclerosis. The V end was cut by 2 bases, the J end by 5 bases, with 13 bases between. CDR3 size: 14 residues. The germline gives CDR1 SGHVS, CDR2 FNYEAQ. The table came from immunoSEQ multiplex PCR; TCRdb's copy has only in-frame clones and leaves some out. The data hold around 25,000 clones, with about nine tenths observed a single time. The TCR sequence derives from a female donor with multiple sclerosis, enrolled in a pregnancy study. The sample here was CD8+ T cells from peripheral blood mononuclear cells, taken in the second trimester of pregnancy. The rearrangement uses TRBV7-6 and TRBJ2-7; perhaps TRBD2 as D (5 bases). This CDR3 reads CASSLMSEGDEQYF. As DNA, the CDR3 is TGTGCCAGCAGCTTAATGTCAGAGGGTGACGAGCAGTACTTC.